Listed below are T cell receptor beta chains from one sample, sequenced in a study of cytomegalovirus exposure and HLA in healthy donors. Here immunoSEQ multiplex PCR was the method, and the copy in TCRdb shows in-frame clones only, minus some. The sample holds about 210,000 clones, around 90% seen once. The sample taken for sequencing was PBMCs. These receptors were collected from a boy under 10 years old in good health and CMV-seronegative. Each CDR3 is given with its conserved first and last residue. D genes are given only for firm matches. Not every row has a clone size; where given, it reads once, few, many or a size class.

>TRBJ1-5|-|TRBV30|-
TGTGCCTGGAGTCTCGAGGGAAGCAATCAGCCCCAGCATTTT
CAWSLEGSNQPQHF
>TRBJ1-1|-|TRBV19|TRBD1
TGTGCCAGTAGTATGGGGGGACAGGGGGTCACTGAAGCTTTCTTT
CASSMGGQGVTEAFF
>TRBJ2-7|-|TRBV7-2|TRBD1
TGTGCCAGCAGTTACAGGGGCTACGAGCAGTACTTC
CASSYRGYEQYF
>TRBJ2-7|once|TRBV9|TRBD1
TGTGCCAGCGGGAGAGGACAGGGCAGATCCTACGAGCAGTACTTC
CASGRGQGRSYEQYF
>TRBJ2-6|-|TRBV5-1|-
TGCGCCAGCAGCTACCACAGGGTTGATGGGGCCAACGTCCTGACTTTC
CASSYHRVDGANVLTF
>TRBJ1-2|once|TRBV29-1|TRBD1
TGCAGCGTGAGGGGGCTATCCTATGGCTACACCTTC
CSVRGLSYGYTF
>TRBJ2-7|-|TRBV5-1|TRBD2
TGCGCCAGCAGCTTAGGGACTAGCGGGAGGGTTCCCTACGAGCAGTACTTC
CASSLGTSGRVPYEQYF
>TRBJ1-2|-|TRBV2|-
TGTGCCAGCACGGAGGGCGTTGCCTATGGCTACACCTTC
CASTEGVAYGYTF
>TRBJ2-7|-|TRBV27|TRBD1
TGTGCCAGCAGCGGTCTTGGACAGGGTGTGTACGAGCAGTACTTC
CASSGLGQGVYEQYF
>TRBJ2-1|-|TRBV12-5|-
TGTGCTAGTGCCCTCCTCAATGAGCAGTTCTTC
CASALLNEQFF
>TRBJ2-7|-|TRBV4-1|-
TGCGCCAGCAGCCTTTCAGGGCCCTACGAGCAGTACTTC
CASSLSGPYEQYF
>TRBJ1-2|-|TRBV20-1|-
TGCAGTGCTGCGACAAATGGCTACACCTTC
CSAATNGYTF
>TRBJ1-1|-|TRBV23-1|-
TGCGCCAGCAGTCAAACTCAGGGCAGGAATAGCGAAGCTTTCTTT
CASSQTQGRNSEAFF
>TRBJ2-1|-|TRBV9|TRBD1
TGTGCCAGCAGCAAGAACGGACAGGTGGGGGATGAGCAGTTCTTC
CASSKNGQVGDEQFF
>TRBJ1-1|-|TRBV7-9|-
TGTGCCAGCAGCTACAGGGCGGATCTAGAAGCTTTCTTT
CASSYRADLEAFF
>TRBJ1-5|-|TRBV28|-
TGTGCCAGCAGTTTATCCCTAGGTCTTTATAGCAATCAGCCCCAGCATTTT
CASSLSLGLYSNQPQHF
>TRBJ2-3|few|TRBV27|TRBD1
TGTGCCAGCAGTTTCGATGAACCTGGACAGGGAACAGATACGCAGTATTTT
CASSFDEPGQGTDTQYF
>TRBJ2-4|-|TRBV5-4|TRBD2
TGTGCCAGCAGCCCGGGGGGGGACAAAGCCAAAAACATTCAGTACTTC
CASSPGGDKAKNIQYF
>TRBJ2-7|few|TRBV6-6|TRBD1
TGTGCCACACGACAGGGGCCCTACGAGCAGTACTTC
CATRQGPYEQYF
>TRBJ2-1|-|TRBV6-1|TRBD2
TGTGCCAGCAGTGAAGTCGGACTAGCGGGAGGTGAGCAGTTCTTC
CASSEVGLAGGEQFF
>TRBJ1-2|-|TRBV6-1|TRBD1
TGTGCCAGCAGAAGGGGACAGACCACCTATGGCTACACCTTC
CASRRGQTTYGYTF
>TRBJ2-1|-|TRBV7-3|-
TGTGCCAGCAGATTAGGCCCTAGCATCGACAATGAGCAGTTCTTC
CASRLGPSIDNEQFF
>TRBJ2-2|-|TRBV14|-
TGTGCCAGCAGCTCTAAGGGGCCATTCACCGGGGAGCTGTTTTTT
CASSSKGPFTGELFF
>TRBJ2-5|-|TRBV11-3|-
TGTGCCAGCAGCTTAGCGCGATCGGGTGAGACCCAGTACTTC
CASSLARSGETQYF
>TRBJ2-2|few|TRBV19|-
TGTGCCAGTAGTATTCGCCAGGGGCGAAGGGAGCTGTTTTTT
CASSIRQGRRELFF
>TRBJ2-4|-|TRBV27|TRBD2
TGTGCCAGCAGTTTCAACGGGGGGGCTGGCAAAAACATTCAGTACTTC
CASSFNGGAGKNIQYF
>TRBJ2-7|-|TRBV7-9|-
TGTTCCAGCAGCGACACCTACGAGCAGTACTTC
CSSSDTYEQYF
>TRBJ1-2|-|TRBV11-2|TRBD1
TGTGCCAGCAGCTTAGATCTCGCAGGGGGCGACTATGGCTACACCTTC
CASSLDLAGGDYGYTF
>TRBJ2-7|-|TRBV6-1|-
TGTGCCAGCAGGGACAGTTACGAGCAGTACTTC
CASRDSYEQYF
>TRBJ1-5|few|TRBV5-1|TRBD1
TGCGCCAGGGACAGGCGACAGCCCCAGCATTTT
CARDRRQPQHF
>TRBJ2-5|-|TRBV12-2|-
TGTGCAAGTCGCTTGGGGGGTGGGGAGCAACCTGTTTATGATCAAGAGACCCAGTACTTC
CASRLGGGEQPVYDQETQYF
>TRBJ1-3|-|TRBV7-9|-
TGTGCCAGCAGCGGGAGCAGGGGCCTATTGTCTGGAAACACCATATATTTT
CASSGSRGLLSGNTIYF
>TRBJ2-5|-|TRBV5-4|TRBD2
TGTGCCAGCAGCTCCGAGCGGGGGCTGTACCAAGAGACCCAGTACTTC
CASSSERGLYQETQYF
>TRBJ2-7|-|TRBV19|TRBD1
TGTGCCAGTAGTACCACCGGACAGGTAAAATCCTACGAGCAGTACTTC
CASSTTGQVKSYEQYF
>TRBJ1-3|-|TRBV28|-
TGTGCCAGCAGTTTAAGGGAGGGCAGGGGACTACCTGGAAACACCATATATTTT
CASSLREGRGLPGNTIYF
>TRBJ2-3|-|TRBV11-1|-
TGTGCCAGCAGCTTCAGGGTGGGTACAGATACGCAGTATTTT
CASSFRVGTDTQYF
>TRBJ1-1|-|TRBV29-1|TRBD1
TGCAGCGTTGAGGCAGGGGGCAACACTGAAGCTTTCTTT
CSVEAGGNTEAFF
>TRBJ2-7|-|TRBV11-3|TRBD1
TGTGCCAGCAGCTTACGACAGGGGAGGCACTACGAGCAGTACTTC
CASSLRQGRHYEQYF
>TRBJ2-2|-|TRBV13|-
TGTGCCAGTAGACCAGGACAAAACACCGGGGAGCTGTTTTTT
CASRPGQNTGELFF
>TRBJ2-5|-|TRBV6-5|-
TGTGCCAGCAGTTACTCGGGGGGAGAGACCCAGTACTTC
CASSYSGGETQYF
>TRBJ1-5|-|TRBV28|-
TGTACCACCTCAAGCAACAGGTATAGCAATCAGCCCCAGCATTTT
CTTSSNRYSNQPQHF
>TRBJ2-3|-|TRBV27|TRBD2
TGTGCCACCTGCCCGGTAGCGGGAGGAACAGATACGCAGTATTTT
CATCPVAGGTDTQYF
>TRBJ2-7|-|TRBV5-1|-
TGCGCCAGCAGCTTTTCCGGGGGCGAGCAGTACTTC
CASSFSGGEQYF
>TRBJ2-3|-|TRBV5-6|TRBD1
TGTGCCAGCAGCAAGGACAGGGGCAACACAGATACGCAGTATTTT
CASSKDRGNTDTQYF
>TRBJ2-2|-|TRBV7-3|-
TGTGCCAGCAGAGGGGCGAACACCGGGGAGCTGTTTTTT
CASRGANTGELFF
>TRBJ2-7|-|TRBV27|-
TGTGCCAGCAGTTTATCGAGGTCCTACGAGCAGTACTTC
CASSLSRSYEQYF
>TRBJ1-5|-|TRBV28|-
TGTGCCAGCAGTCCTCCGAATCAGCCCCAGCATTTT
CASSPPNQPQHF
>TRBJ2-3|-|TRBV4-2|-
TGTGCCAGCAGCCGGAGACCCCGAGGAGGCACAGATACGCAGTATTTT
CASSRRPRGGTDTQYF
>TRBJ2-6|few|TRBV6-5|-
TGTGCCAGCAGTCCCGAGGTCTCTGGGGCCAACGTCCTGACTTTC
CASSPEVSGANVLTF
>TRBJ1-2|-|TRBV6-1|-
TGTGCCAGCAGTGAAGCGACAACAGGGCAGTTTGGCTACACCTTC
CASSEATTGQFGYTF
>TRBJ1-2|few|TRBV27|TRBD1
TGTGCCAGCAGTACTACCCGGGACAGGGTCTATGGCTACACCTTC
CASSTTRDRVYGYTF
>TRBJ2-1|-|TRBV27|TRBD2
TGTGCCAGCAGTTTATCGGGACTAGTGGGAAGGGAGCAGTTCTTC
CASSLSGLVGREQFF
>TRBJ1-6|-|TRBV14|-
TGTGCCAGTATTCCAGTTAATTCACCCCTCCACTTT
CASIPVNSPLHF
>TRBJ2-7|-|TRBV2|TRBD1
TGTGCCAGCACCGGGACAGCAAACTACGAGCAGTACTTC
CASTGTANYEQYF